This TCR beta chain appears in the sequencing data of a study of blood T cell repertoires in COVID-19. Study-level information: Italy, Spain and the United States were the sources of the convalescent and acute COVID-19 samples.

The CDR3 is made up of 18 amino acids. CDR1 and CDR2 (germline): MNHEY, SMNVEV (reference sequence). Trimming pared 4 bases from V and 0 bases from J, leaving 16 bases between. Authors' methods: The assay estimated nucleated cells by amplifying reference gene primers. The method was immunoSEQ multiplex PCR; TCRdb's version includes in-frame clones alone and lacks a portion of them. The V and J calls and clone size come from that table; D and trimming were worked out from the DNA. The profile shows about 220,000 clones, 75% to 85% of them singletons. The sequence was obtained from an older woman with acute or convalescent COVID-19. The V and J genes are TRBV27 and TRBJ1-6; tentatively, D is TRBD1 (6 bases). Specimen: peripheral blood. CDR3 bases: TGTGCCAGCAGTTCCCAGGACAGTGGGAGCTCCTATAATTCACCCCTCCACTTT. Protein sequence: CASSSQDSGSSYNSPLHF.